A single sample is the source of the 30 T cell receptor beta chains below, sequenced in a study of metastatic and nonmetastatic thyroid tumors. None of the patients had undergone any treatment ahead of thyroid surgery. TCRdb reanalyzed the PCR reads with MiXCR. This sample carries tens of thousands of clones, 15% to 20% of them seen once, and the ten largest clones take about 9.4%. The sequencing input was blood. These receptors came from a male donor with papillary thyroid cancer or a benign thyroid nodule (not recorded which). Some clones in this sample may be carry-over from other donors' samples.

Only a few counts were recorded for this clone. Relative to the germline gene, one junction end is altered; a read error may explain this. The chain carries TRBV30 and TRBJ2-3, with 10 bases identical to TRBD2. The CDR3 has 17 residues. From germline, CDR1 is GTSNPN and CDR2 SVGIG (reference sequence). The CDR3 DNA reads TGTGCCTGGGGTCGGGTAAGGACTAGCGGACGCACGGATACGCAGTATTTT. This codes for CAWGRVRTSGRTDTQYF.

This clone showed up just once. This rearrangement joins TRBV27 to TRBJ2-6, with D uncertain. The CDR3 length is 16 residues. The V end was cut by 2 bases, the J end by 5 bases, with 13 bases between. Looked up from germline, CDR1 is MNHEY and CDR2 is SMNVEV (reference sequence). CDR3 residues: CASSLTVVEWANVLTF. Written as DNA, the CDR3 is TGTGCCAGCAGTTTAACGGTGGTAGAATGGGCCAACGTCCTGACTTTC.

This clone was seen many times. The CDR3 loop is CAWSVADSYGYTF. Written as DNA, the CDR3 is TGTGCCTGGAGTGTCGCAGACAGCTATGGCTACACCTTC. The genes are TRBV30 and TRBJ1-2, with a possible D match to TRBD1 (5 bases). This CDR3 is 13 amino acids long. V was cut by 0 bases and J by 4 bases, with 9 bases left in between. The germline V gene encodes CDR1 GTSNPN and CDR2 SVGIG (reference sequence). Variable domain in full (rest from reference TRBV30 and TRBJ1-2): SQTIHQWPATLVQPVGSPLSLECTVEGTSNPNLYWYRQAAGRGLQLLFYSVGIGQISSEVPQNLSASRPQDRQFILSSKKLLLSDSGFYLCAWSVADSYGYTFGSGTRLTVV.

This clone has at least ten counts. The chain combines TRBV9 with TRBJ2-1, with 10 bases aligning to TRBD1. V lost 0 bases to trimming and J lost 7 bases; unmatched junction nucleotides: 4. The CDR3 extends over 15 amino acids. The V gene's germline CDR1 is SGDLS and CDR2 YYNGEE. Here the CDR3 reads CASSVGQGARNEQFF. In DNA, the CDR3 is TGTGCCAGCAGCGTAGGACAGGGGGCTCGGAATGAGCAGTTCTTC.

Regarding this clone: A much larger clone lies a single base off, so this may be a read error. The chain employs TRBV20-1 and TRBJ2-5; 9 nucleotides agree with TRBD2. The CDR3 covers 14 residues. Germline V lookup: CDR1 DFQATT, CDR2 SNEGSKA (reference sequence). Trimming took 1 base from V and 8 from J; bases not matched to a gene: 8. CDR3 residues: CSARAASGTDTQYF. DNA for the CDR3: TGCAGTGCTAGAGCGGCTAGCGGGACGGATACCCAGTACTTC.

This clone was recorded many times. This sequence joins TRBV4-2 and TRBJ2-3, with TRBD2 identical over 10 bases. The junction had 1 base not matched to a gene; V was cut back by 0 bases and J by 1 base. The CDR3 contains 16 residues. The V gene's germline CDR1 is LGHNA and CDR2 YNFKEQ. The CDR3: CASSQDLAGGTDTQYF. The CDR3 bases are TGTGCCAGCAGCCAAGATCTAGCGGGAGGCACAGATACGCAGTATTTT.

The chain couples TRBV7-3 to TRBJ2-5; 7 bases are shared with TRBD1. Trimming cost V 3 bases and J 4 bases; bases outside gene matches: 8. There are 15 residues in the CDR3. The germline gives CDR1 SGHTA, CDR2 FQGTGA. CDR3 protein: CASSLGQRSIETQYF. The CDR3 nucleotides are TGTGCCAGCAGCTTGGGACAGCGATCGATAGAGACCCAGTACTTC. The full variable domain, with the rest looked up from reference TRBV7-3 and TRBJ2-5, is GAGVSQTPSNKVTEKGKYVELRCDPISGHTALYWYRQSLGQGPEFLIYFQGTGAADDSGLPNDRFFAVRPEGSVSTLKIQRTERGDSAVYLCASSLGQRSIETQYFGPGTRLLVL.

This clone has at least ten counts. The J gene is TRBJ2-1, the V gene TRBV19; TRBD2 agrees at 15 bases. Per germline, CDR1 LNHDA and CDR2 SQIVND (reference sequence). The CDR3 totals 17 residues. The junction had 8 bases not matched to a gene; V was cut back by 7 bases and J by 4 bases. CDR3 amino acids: CASTRGLAGGHYNEQFF. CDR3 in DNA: TGTGCCAGTACCCGGGGACTAGCGGGAGGACATTACAATGAGCAGTTCTTC.

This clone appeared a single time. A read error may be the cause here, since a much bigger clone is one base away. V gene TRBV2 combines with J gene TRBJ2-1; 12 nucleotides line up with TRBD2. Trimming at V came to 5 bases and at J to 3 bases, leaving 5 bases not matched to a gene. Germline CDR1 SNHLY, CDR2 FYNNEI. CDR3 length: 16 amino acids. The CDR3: CASSFRTSGDYNEQFF. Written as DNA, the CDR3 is TGTGCCAGCAGTTTTAGGACTAGCGGGGACTACAATGAGCAGTTCTTC.

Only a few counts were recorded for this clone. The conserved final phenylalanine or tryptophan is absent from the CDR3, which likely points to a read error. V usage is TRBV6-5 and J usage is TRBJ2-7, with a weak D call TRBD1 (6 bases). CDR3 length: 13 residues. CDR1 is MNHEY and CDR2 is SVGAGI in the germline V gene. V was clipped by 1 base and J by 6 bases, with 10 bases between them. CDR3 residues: CASSYCGQREQYI. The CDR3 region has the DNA TGTGCCAGCAGTTACTGCGGACAGCGCGAGCAGTACATC.

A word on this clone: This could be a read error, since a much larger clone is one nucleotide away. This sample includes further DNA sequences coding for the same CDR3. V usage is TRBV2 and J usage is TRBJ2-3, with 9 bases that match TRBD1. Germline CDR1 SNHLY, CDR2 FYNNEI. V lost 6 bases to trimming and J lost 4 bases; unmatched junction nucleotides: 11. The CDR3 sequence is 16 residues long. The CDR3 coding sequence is TGTGCCAGCAGGAGGGAGGGTACAGGGGGCCCAGATACGCAGTATTTT. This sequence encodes CASRREGTGGPDTQYF.

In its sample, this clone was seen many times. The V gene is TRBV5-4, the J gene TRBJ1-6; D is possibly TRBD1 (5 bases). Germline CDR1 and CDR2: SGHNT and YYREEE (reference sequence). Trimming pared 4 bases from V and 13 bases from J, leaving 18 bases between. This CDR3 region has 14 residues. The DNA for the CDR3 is TGTGCCAGCAGCAAGTCGAACACGGGGGATCCCCTCCACTTT. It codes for CASSKSNTGDPLHF.

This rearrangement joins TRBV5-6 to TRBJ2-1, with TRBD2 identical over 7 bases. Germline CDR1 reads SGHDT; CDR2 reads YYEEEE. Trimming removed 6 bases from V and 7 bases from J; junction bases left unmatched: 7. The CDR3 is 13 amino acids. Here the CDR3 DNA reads TGTGCCAGCACCTCGGGAGGTAAGAATGAGCAGTTCTTC. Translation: CASTSGGKNEQFF.

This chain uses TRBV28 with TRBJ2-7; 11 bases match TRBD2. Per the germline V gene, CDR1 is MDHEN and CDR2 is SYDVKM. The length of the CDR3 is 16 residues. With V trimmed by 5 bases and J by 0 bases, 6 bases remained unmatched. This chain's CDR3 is CASSGGLAVISYEQYF. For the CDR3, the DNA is TGTGCCAGCAGTGGGGGACTAGCGGTCATCTCCTACGAGCAGTACTTC.

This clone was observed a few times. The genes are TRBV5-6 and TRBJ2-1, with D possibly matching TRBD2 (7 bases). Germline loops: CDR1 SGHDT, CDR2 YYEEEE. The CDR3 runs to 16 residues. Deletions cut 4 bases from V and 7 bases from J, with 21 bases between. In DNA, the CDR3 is TGTGCCAGCAGCCCACTGGGGGGGGGGCCGGGAAATGAGCAGTTCTTC. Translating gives CASSPLGGGPGNEQFF.

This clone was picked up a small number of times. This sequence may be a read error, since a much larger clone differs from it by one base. The DNA of the CDR3 is TGCGCCAGCAGCCATAGAACCGTGGGGATCTCCTACAATGAGCAGTTCTTC. Its translation is CASSHRTVGISYNEQFF. The rearrangement links TRBV4-1 to TRBJ2-1; the D is unclear. Germline V gene data show CDR1 as MGHRA and CDR2 as YSYEKL. The CDR3 loop spans 17 amino acids. V lost 3 bases to trimming and J lost 0 bases, with 15 bases between them.

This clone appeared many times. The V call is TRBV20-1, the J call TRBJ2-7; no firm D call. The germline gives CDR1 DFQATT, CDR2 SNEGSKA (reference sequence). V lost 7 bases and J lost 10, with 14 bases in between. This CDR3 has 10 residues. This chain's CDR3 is CSVAALGQYV. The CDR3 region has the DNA TGCAGTGTAGCTGCCCTTGGACAGTACGTC.

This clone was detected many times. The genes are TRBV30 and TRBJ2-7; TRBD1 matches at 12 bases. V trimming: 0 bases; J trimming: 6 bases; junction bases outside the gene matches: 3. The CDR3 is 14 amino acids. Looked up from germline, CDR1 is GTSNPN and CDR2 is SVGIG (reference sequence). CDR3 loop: CAWSVRDRGLEQYF. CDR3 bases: TGTGCCTGGAGTGTACGGGACAGGGGGCTCGAGCAGTACTTC. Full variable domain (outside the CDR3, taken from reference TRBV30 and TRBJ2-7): SQTIHQWPATLVQPVGSPLSLECTVEGTSNPNLYWYRQAAGRGLQLLFYSVGIGQISSEVPQNLSASRPQDRQFILSSKKLLLSDSGFYLCAWSVRDRGLEQYFGPGTRLTVT.

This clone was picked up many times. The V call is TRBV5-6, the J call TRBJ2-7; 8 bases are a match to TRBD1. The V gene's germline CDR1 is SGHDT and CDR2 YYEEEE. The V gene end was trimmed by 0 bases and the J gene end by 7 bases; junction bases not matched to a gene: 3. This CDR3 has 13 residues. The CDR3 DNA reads TGTGCCAGCAGCTTGGGACAGGGGCTAGAGCAGTACGTC. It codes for CASSLGQGLEQYV.

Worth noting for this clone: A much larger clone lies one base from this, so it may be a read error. The chain's CDR3 is CARSQDLWLGGYTF. CDR3 bases: TGTGCCAGAAGCCAAGACCTGTGGTTGGGCGGCTACACCTTC. This sequence joins TRBV14 and TRBJ1-2, with D unclear. Germline CDR1 reads SGHDN; CDR2 reads FVKESK. The CDR3 runs 14 residues.

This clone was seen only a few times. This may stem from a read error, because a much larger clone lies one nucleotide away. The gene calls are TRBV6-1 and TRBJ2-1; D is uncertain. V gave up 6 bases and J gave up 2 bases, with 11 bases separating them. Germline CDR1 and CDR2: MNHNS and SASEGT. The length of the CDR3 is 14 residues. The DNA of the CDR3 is TGTGCCAGCAGCCGAAGCGAGGCCTACAATGAGCAGTTCTTC. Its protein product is CASSRSEAYNEQFF.

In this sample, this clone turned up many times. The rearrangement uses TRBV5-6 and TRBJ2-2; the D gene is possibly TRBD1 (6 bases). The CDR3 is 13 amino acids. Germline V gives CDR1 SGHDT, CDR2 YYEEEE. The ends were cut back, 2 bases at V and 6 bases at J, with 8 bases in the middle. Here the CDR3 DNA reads TGTGCCAGCAGCTTTGGACAGCCCGGGGAGCTGTTTTTT. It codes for CASSFGQPGELFF.

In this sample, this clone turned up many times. This chain's CDR3 is CSVRTGSETQYF. The DNA of the CDR3 is TGCAGCGTCAGGACAGGGAGCGAGACCCAGTACTTC. The chain employs TRBV29-1 and TRBJ2-5; 8 bases are shared with TRBD1. This CDR3 spans 12 amino acids. Trimming took 6 bases from V and 5 from J; bases not matched to a gene: 5. Germline V gives CDR1 SQVTM, CDR2 ANQGSEA.

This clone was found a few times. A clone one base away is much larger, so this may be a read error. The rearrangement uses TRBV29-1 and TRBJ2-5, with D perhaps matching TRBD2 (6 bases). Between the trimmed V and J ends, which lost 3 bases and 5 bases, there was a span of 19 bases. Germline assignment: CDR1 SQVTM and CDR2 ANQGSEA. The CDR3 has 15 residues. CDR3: CSVDAWSRGGETQYF. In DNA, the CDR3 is TGCAGCGTTGATGCTTGGTCCCGAGGAGGGGAGACCCAGTACTTC.

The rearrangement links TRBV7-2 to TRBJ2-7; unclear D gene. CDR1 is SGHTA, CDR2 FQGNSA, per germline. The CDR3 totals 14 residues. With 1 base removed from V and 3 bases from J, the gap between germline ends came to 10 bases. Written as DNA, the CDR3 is TGTGCCAGCAGCTTAGTCGGCCGGAGCTACGAGCAGTACTTC. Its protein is CASSLVGRSYEQYF.

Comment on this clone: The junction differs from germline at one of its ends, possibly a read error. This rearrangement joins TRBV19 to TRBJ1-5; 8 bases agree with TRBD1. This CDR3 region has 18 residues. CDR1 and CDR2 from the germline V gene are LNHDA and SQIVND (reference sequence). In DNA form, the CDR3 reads TGTGCCAGTAGTATACGGGACAGGACATACCTTAGCAATAAGCCCCAGCATTTT. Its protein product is CASSIRDRTYLSNKPQHF.

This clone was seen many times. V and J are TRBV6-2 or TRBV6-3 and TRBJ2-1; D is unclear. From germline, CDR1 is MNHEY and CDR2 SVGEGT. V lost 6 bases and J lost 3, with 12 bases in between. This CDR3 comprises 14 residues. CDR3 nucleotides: TGTGCCAGCAGCCTGGAGATCGGCTACAATGAGCAGTTCTTC. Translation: CASSLEIGYNEQFF.

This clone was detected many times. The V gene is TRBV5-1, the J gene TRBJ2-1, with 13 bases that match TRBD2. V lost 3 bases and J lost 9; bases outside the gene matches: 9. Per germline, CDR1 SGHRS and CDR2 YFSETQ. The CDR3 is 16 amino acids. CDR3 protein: CASSSLTSGGATEQFF. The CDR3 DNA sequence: TGCGCCAGCAGCTCGCTTACTAGCGGGGGGGCCACTGAGCAGTTCTTC.

CDR3 bases: TGCAGTGCTAGCGGGGGCGCGGGTGCTGAAGCTTTCTTT. It encodes CSASGGAGAEAFF. This sequence joins TRBV20-1 and TRBJ1-1, with D possibly being TRBD1 (6 bases). CDR3 length equals 13 residues. V lost 3 bases, J lost 6 bases, and 14 bases lay in between. Per the germline V gene, CDR1 is DFQATT and CDR2 is SNEGSKA (reference sequence).

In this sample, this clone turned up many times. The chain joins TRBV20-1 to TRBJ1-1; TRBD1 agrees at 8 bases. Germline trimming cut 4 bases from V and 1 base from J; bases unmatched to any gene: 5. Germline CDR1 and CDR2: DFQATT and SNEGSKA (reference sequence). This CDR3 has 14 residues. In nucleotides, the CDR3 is TGCAGTGCTAAGACAGGGGCATGGAACACTGAAGCTTTCTTT. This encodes CSAKTGAWNTEAFF.